This paragraph reports one T cell receptor (beta chain). Its antigen is unknown. V lost 7 bases to trimming and J lost 0 bases; unmatched junction nucleotides: 5. Germline V lookup: CDR1 LNHDA, CDR2 SQIVND (reference sequence). The CDR3 contains 15 residues. Receiving focal radiation plus CTLA-4 blockade with ipilimumab were patients who had chemo-refractory metastatic non-small-cell lung cancer. This record belongs to a study of radiotherapy plus CTLA-4 blockade in lung cancer. The assay was immunoSEQ multiplex PCR, and TCRdb's table has in-frame clones only and misses some. The profile covers about 59,000 clones, with around 76% appearing a single time and about 3% taken by the ten largest. Study-wide points: Blood TCR clones of tumor origin expanded after radiotherapy plus ipilimumab.

Here the sequenced sample was peripheral blood, taken from a patient treated with radiotherapy plus ipilimumab. This clonotype was sampled from a human donor with non-small cell lung cancer who had a complete response to radiotherapy plus ipilimumab. This rearrangement joins TRBV19 to TRBJ1-2; 10 bases match TRBD1. The CDR3 nucleotides read TGTGCCAGTACCCGAGGGACAGGGGCTAACTATGGCTACACCTTC. As protein: CASTRGTGANYGYTF.